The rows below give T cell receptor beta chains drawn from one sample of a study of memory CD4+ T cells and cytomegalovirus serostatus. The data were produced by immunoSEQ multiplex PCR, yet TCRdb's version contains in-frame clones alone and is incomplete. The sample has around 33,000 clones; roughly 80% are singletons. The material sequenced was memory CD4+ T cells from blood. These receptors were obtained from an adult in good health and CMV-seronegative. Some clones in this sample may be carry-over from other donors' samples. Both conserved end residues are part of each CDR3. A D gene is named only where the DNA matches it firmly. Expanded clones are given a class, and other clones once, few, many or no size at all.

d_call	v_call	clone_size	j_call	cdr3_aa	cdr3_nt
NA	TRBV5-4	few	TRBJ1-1	CASSLDGYTEAFF	TGTGCCAGCAGCTTGGACGGCTACACTGAAGCTTTCTTT
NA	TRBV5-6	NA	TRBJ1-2	CASSLGQEHYGYTF	TGTGCCAGCAGCTTGGGGCAGGAACACTATGGCTACACCTTC
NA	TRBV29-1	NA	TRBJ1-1	CSVRGTFF	TGCAGCGTTCGGGGGACTTTCTTT
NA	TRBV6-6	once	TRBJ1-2	CASSPDQGFGYTF	TGTGCCAGCAGTCCTGACCAGGGTTTTGGCTACACCTTC
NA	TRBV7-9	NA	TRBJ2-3	CASSLALGQGTDTQYF	TGTGCCAGCAGCTTAGCGCTCGGGCAGGGCACAGATACGCAGTATTTT
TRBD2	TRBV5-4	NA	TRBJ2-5	CASSSQTSGRRETQYF	TGTGCCAGCAGCTCTCAGACTAGCGGGCGTCGGGAGACCCAGTACTTC
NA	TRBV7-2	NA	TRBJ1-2	CASSLWGVGYTF	TGTGCCAGCAGCTTATGGGGGGTGGGCTACACCTTC
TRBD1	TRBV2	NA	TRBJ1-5	CASSGRGQGWNQPQHF	TGTGCCAGCAGTGGACGAGGACAGGGCTGGAATCAGCCCCAGCATTTT
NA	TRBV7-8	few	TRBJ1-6	CASSLQGGTAPLHF	TGTGCCAGCAGCTTACAAGGGGGTACGGCACCCCTCCACTTT
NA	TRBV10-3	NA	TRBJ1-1	CAIGGSRDTEAFF	TGTGCCATCGGGGGATCTAGGGACACTGAAGCTTTCTTT
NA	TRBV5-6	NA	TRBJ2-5	CASSLIRGGMGETQYF	TGTGCCAGCAGCTTGATTAGGGGGGGGATGGGAGAGACCCAGTACTTC
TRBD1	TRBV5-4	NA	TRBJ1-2	CASSLGSGGVGLYGYTF	TGTGCCAGCAGCTTGGGGTCAGGGGGGGTGGGCCTATATGGCTACACCTTC
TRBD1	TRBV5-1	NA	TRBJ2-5	CASSVDRGRETQYF	TGCGCCAGCAGCGTTGACAGGGGAAGGGAGACCCAGTACTTC
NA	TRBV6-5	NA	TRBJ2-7	CASSYSRDPYEQYF	TGTGCCAGCAGTTACTCTCGGGACCCCTACGAGCAGTACTTC
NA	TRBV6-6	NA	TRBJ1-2	CASSSGLGYGYTF	TGTGCCAGCAGTTCGGGGTTAGGTTATGGCTACACCTTC
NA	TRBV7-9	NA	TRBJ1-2	CASSRGQTGYTF	TGTGCCAGCAGCCGAGGACAGACTGGCTACACCTTC
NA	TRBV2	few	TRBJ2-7	CASSVRGVKQYF	TGTGCCAGCAGTGTACGAGGGGTCAAGCAGTACTTC
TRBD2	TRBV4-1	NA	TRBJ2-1	CASSQGGDYYNEQFF	TGCGCCAGCAGCCAAGGGGGGGACTATTACAATGAGCAGTTCTTC
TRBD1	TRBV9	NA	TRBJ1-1	CASSVTTGGNTEAFF	TGTGCCAGCAGCGTAACGACAGGGGGAAACACTGAAGCTTTCTTT
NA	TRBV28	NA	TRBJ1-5	CASSWGSNQPQHF	TGTGCCAGCAGTTGGGGGAGCAATCAGCCCCAGCATTTT
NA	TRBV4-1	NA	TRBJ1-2	CASTPHDTGSRYGYTF	TGCGCCAGCACTCCCCATGACACAGGGTCCCGCTATGGCTACACCTTC
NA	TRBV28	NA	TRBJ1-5	CASSFPDRYQPQHF	TGTGCCAGCAGTTTTCCCGACCGCTATCAGCCCCAGCATTTT